This TCR beta chain was identified in a study of blood T cell repertoires in COVID-19. In the study overall: Whether acute or convalescent, the COVID-19 samples came from the United States, Italy and Spain. The analysed material was cDNA or gDNA that came from T cells, B-cell-depleted T cells, or PBMCs.

Germline V gives CDR1 GTSNPN, CDR2 SVGIG (reference sequence). The V and J ends lost 0 bases and 5 bases respectively, with 16 bases between them. The CDR3 extends over 15 amino acids. As processed by the authors: Amplified reference gene primers provided the basis for estimating nucleated cell counts. Here immunoSEQ multiplex PCR was the method, and the copy in TCRdb shows in-frame clones only, minus some. The DNA gave D and trimming, while V, J and clone size come from that table. The sample lists 200,000 to 300,000 clones, roughly 87% seen once, with around 0.7% in the top ten. The chain employs TRBV30 and TRBJ2-5, with D possibly TRBD2 on 5 matching bases. The source of this sequence is a human donor in a cohort sampled during active COVID-19. Input material: peripheral blood. CDR3 protein: CAWSVNWAGGETQYF. Written as DNA, the CDR3 is TGTGCCTGGAGTGTAAATTGGGCAGGCGGGGAGACCCAGTACTTC.